The present T cell receptor beta chain was sequenced within a study of blood T cell repertoires in COVID-19. Study information: Sites in the United States, Italy and Spain provided acute and convalescent COVID-19 samples. Sources were T cells, B-cell-depleted T cells, or PBMCs; the material itself was cDNA or gDNA.

The CDR3 is 15 amino acids. V shed 4 bases and J 4 bases; nucleotides not matched to a gene: 5. The germline V gene encodes CDR1 MRHNA and CDR2 SNTAGT. Per the authors' pipeline: Estimates of nucleated cell counts were drawn from the amplification of reference gene primers. The assay was immunoSEQ multiplex PCR, and TCRdb's table has in-frame clones only and misses some. V and J calls and clone size come straight from that table; D and trimming were deduced from the DNA. This sample has 55,000 to 80,000 clones, with 88% found just once. Source material: peripheral blood. The chain uses TRBV6-4 and TRBJ2-1, with 9 nucleotides matching TRBD2. This receptor was identified in a woman in her fifties or sixties with acute or convalescent COVID-19. The CDR3 loop reads CASSASGATYNEQFF. Written as DNA, the CDR3 is TGTGCCAGCAGTGCTAGCGGGGCTACATACAATGAGCAGTTCTTC.